This T cell receptor beta chain was obtained from a study of T cell changes during pregnancy in multiple sclerosis. Libraries were prepared by immunoSEQ multiplex PCR; TCRdb keeps only in-frame clonotypes and omits some of them. Of more than 65,000 clones in the sample, 90% to 95% were seen once. Trimming at V came to 3 bases and at J to 8 bases, leaving 5 bases not matched to a gene. This CDR3 has 14 residues. Germline CDR1 reads SGHKS; CDR2 reads YYEKEE (reference sequence). The sequence came from a female donor with multiple sclerosis, enrolled in a pregnancy study. The V call is TRBV5-5, the J call TRBJ1-4, with 9 bases fitting TRBD1. The specimen comprised CD4+ T cells from peripheral blood mononuclear cells, sampled before pregnancy. CDR3 loop: CASSSTGGDEKLFF. The CDR3 DNA reads TGTGCCAGCAGCTCGACAGGGGGGGACGAAAAACTGTTTTTT. The variable domain in full, with the rest retrieved from reference TRBV5-5 and TRBJ1-4, is DAGVTQSPTHLIKTRGQQVTLRCSPISGHKSVSWYQQVLGQGPQFIFQYYEKEERGRGNFPDRFSARQFPNYSSELNVNALLLGDSALYLCASSSTGGDEKLFFGSGTQLSVL.